A single sample is the source of the 29 T cell receptor beta chains below, sequenced in a study of T-cell reconstitution after alpha-beta-depleted transplantation in children. Researchers prepared the TCRbeta library using unique molecular identifiers, the study reports. TCRdb reanalysed the PCR reads using MiXCR and keeps one entry per CDR3 protein. Of some 460,000 distinct CDR3 sequences in the sample, 16% were seen once. The sample consisted of PBMCs, mostly from graft donor cells, taken 360 days after TCRalphabeta/CD19-depleted stem cell transplant. The receptors were gathered from a boy younger than two who had a stem cell transplant for Wiskott-Aldrich syndrome, so the T cells may come from the graft donor.

This clonotype has a handful of counts. The chain combines TRBV18 with TRBJ1-2; TRBD1 agrees at 7 bases. Trimming cost V 0 bases and J 5 bases; bases outside gene matches: 12. The CDR3 covers 17 residues. Germline lookup yields CDR1 KGHSH and CDR2 LQKENI. The CDR3 is CASSPPGGTVPTYGYTF. The CDR3 DNA is TGTGCCAGCTCACCACCGGGGGGGACAGTCCCGACATATGGCTACACCTTC.

This chain connects TRBV18 to TRBJ2-5; 7 nucleotides align to TRBD2. The CDR3 contains 15 residues. The germline CDR1 and CDR2 sequences are KGHSH and LQKENI. V was clipped by 1 base and J by 3 bases; unmatched bases: 5. The CDR3 sequence: CASSPLSAGEETQYF. The CDR3 DNA reads TGTGCCAGCTCACCACTATCGGCGGGAGAAGAGACCCAGTACTTC.

CDR3 in amino acids: CASSLGNLQETQYF. The CDR3 nucleotides are TGTGCCAGCAGCTTAGGGAACCTTCAAGAGACCCAGTACTTC. The chain carries TRBV11-2 and TRBJ2-5; unclear D gene. Germline V CDR1 and CDR2: SGHAT, FQNNGV. The CDR3 is 14 amino acids. Trimming pared 1 base from V and 2 bases from J, leaving 8 bases between.

This clonotype was recorded a few times. This chain links TRBV7-9 with TRBJ2-5; D perhaps matches TRBD1 (5 bases). Germline V CDR1 and CDR2: SEHNR, FQNEAQ (reference sequence). The CDR3 runs 15 residues. V lost 3 bases and J lost 0, with 11 bases in between. Written as DNA, the CDR3 is TGTGCCAGCAGCTTTCTGCAGGGATACCAAGAGACCCAGTACTTC. Amino acid sequence: CASSFLQGYQETQYF.

This clonotype came up a few times. The chain uses TRBV4-1 and TRBJ2-5; D might be TRBD1 or TRBD2, each matching 6 bases. Germline loops: CDR1 MGHRA, CDR2 YSYEKL. Between the trimmed V and J ends, which lost 2 bases and 5 bases, there was a span of 18 bases. The CDR3 loop spans 16 amino acids. Here the CDR3 reads CASSQRITGTSETQYF. For the CDR3, the DNA is TGCGCCAGCAGCCAAAGGATAACAGGGACTTCGGAGACCCAGTACTTC.

This clonotype has a handful of counts. This chain uses TRBV5-5 with TRBJ2-7; perhaps D is TRBD1 or TRBD2 (6 bases each). CDR1 is SGHKS and CDR2 is YYEKEE in the germline V gene (reference sequence). V was pared by 4 bases and J by 2 bases, with 16 bases between. This CDR3 comprises 15 residues. CDR3 in DNA: TGTGCCAGCAGCACCGAGGGGGGAGTCCCCTACGAGCAGTACTTC. This translates into CASSTEGGVPYEQYF.

This clonotype was seen a few times. CDR3 DNA sequence: TGTGCCAGCAGCTTCGACGGTTCTAGCAATCAGCCCCAGCATTTT. Translation gives CASSFDGSSNQPQHF. The V call is TRBV7-9, the J call TRBJ1-5; D is unresolved. This CDR3 contains 15 residues. The V and J ends lost 3 bases and 0 bases respectively, with 9 bases between them. CDR1 is SEHNR and CDR2 is FQNEAQ in the germline V gene (reference sequence).

This sequence joins TRBV10-3 and TRBJ2-1; TRBD1 matches at 9 bases. The CDR3 has 13 residues. V shed 11 bases, J shed 4 bases, and the junction held 6 bases outside the gene matches. The germline V gene encodes CDR1 ENHRY and CDR2 SYGVKD. CDR3 bases: TGTGCCGCAGGACAGGGGCCTTACAATGAGCAGTTCTTC. As protein: CAAGQGPYNEQFF.

In this sample, this clonotype turned up a few times. This rearrangement joins TRBV12-3 or TRBV12-4 to TRBJ2-1, with 9 bases matching TRBD2. This CDR3 has 14 residues. Losses at the gene ends were 1 base for V and 9 bases for J; bases not matched to a gene: 4. DNA for the CDR3: TGTGCCAGCAGTTTAGGCGGGGGGGTAGGTGAGCAGTTCTTC. Protein sequence: CASSLGGGVGEQFF.

There are a few counts of this clonotype. The V gene is TRBV2, the J gene TRBJ2-1; D is undetermined. Looked up from germline, CDR1 is SNHLY and CDR2 is FYNNEI. The CDR3 contains 11 residues. The ends were cut back, 2 bases at V and 12 bases at J, with 8 bases in the middle. The CDR3 DNA is TGTGCCAGCAGTGAAAGGGAAAGGCAGTTCTTC. Encoded protein: CASSERERQFF.

V is TRBV12-3 or TRBV12-4 and J is TRBJ1-6; D ambiguous. The V and J ends lost 5 bases and 0 bases respectively, with 5 bases between them. The CDR3 runs 14 residues. The CDR3 loop is CASSLYSYNSPLHF. Here the CDR3 DNA reads TGTGCCAGCAGTCTTTACTCCTATAATTCACCCCTCCACTTT.

This clonotype was picked up a small number of times. The V call is TRBV6-5, the J call TRBJ1-1, with a tentative D call TRBD1 (6 bases). The germline gives CDR1 MNHEY, CDR2 SVGAGI. This CDR3 has 15 residues. V gave up 5 bases and J gave up 1 base, with 14 bases separating them. CDR3 sequence: CASSIQTGPNTEAFF. DNA of the CDR3: TGTGCCAGCAGTATTCAGACAGGACCGAACACTGAAGCTTTCTTT.

This clonotype was seen a few times. The chain combines TRBV6-5 with TRBJ2-7, with a possible D match to TRBD1 (5 bases). This CDR3 region has 15 residues. Between the trimmed V and J ends, which lost 2 bases and 2 bases, there was a span of 13 bases. CDR1 and CDR2 from the germline V gene are MNHEY and SVGAGI. CDR3 in amino acids: CASSYRGSLTYEQYF. The CDR3 DNA is TGTGCCAGCAGTTACAGGGGCTCCTTAACCTACGAGCAGTACTTC.

The chain is built from TRBV5-5 and TRBJ2-1; no clear D gene. V lost 3 bases and J lost 8, with 15 bases in between. The CDR3 has 14 amino acids. Germline V gene lookup returns CDR1 SGHKS and CDR2 YYEKEE (reference sequence). The CDR3 is CASSSLWRSYEQFF. The CDR3 DNA sequence: TGTGCCAGCAGCTCGTTGTGGCGGAGTTATGAGCAGTTCTTC.

This sequence joins TRBV7-2 and TRBJ2-2; TRBD2 matches at 7 bases. The CDR3 extends over 16 amino acids. The V segment lost 4 bases and the J segment 2 bases; nucleotides outside the gene matches: 7. Germline V gene data show CDR1 as SGHTA and CDR2 as FQGNSA. The CDR3 DNA reads as TGTGCCAGCAGCTCCTGGACTAGTTATAACACCGGGGAGCTGTTTTTT. This sequence encodes CASSSWTSYNTGELFF.

This chain connects TRBV28 to TRBJ1-4; a possible D gene is TRBD1 (5 bases). With 5 bases removed from V and 7 bases from J, the gap between germline ends came to 17 bases. Germline values: CDR1 MDHEN, CDR2 SYDVKM. This CDR3 is 15 amino acids long. CDR3 region: CASSTASGAGEKLFF. In nucleotides, the CDR3 is TGTGCCAGCAGTACCGCCTCCGGGGCAGGTGAAAAACTGTTTTTT.

The V gene is TRBV12-3 or TRBV12-4, the J gene TRBJ2-1; the match to TRBD1 covers 7 bases. This CDR3 comprises 16 residues. The trim removed 6 bases at V and 5 bases at J, leaving 13 bases unmatched. The CDR3 loop reads CASRDKNRGKDNEQFF. The CDR3, as DNA: TGTGCCAGCAGAGATAAGAACAGGGGCAAGGACAATGAGCAGTTCTTC.

The rearrangement joins TRBV12-3 or TRBV12-4 to TRBJ2-5; D is perhaps TRBD1 (5 bases). The CDR3 runs 16 residues. Deletions cut 3 bases from V and 1 base from J, with 15 bases between. The CDR3 sequence is CASSFGLSRVQETQYF. The CDR3 bases are TGTGCCAGCAGTTTCGGTCTGAGCAGGGTCCAAGAGACCCAGTACTTC.

This clonotype came up a few times. V and J are TRBV9 and TRBJ1-1; TRBD1 matches 8 bases. CDR3 size: 14 residues. CDR1 is SGDLS and CDR2 is YYNGEE in the germline V gene. Trimming cost V 0 bases and J 4 bases; bases outside gene matches: 2. CDR3 coding DNA: TGTGCCAGCAGCGTAGCAGGGGGCATCACTGAAGCTTTCTTT. Its protein product is CASSVAGGITEAFF.

This clonotype was seen a handful of times. The rearrangement joins TRBV5-1 to TRBJ2-7, with D perhaps matching TRBD1 or TRBD2 (5 bases each). Germline V gives CDR1 SGHRS, CDR2 YFSETQ. The CDR3 runs 13 residues. Deletions cut 4 bases from V and 2 bases from J, with 10 bases between. The CDR3 protein is CASSGTVTYEQYF. In DNA form, the CDR3 reads TGCGCCAGCAGCGGGACGGTTACCTACGAGCAGTACTTC.

This clonotype was detected once. V is TRBV20-1 and J is TRBJ2-3; TRBD2 matches 8 bases. The CDR3 is 13 residues long. Per the germline V gene, CDR1 is DFQATT and CDR2 is SNEGSKA (reference sequence). CDR3 residues: CSPLAGIADTQYF. The CDR3 nucleotides are TGCTCTCCATTAGCGGGAATCGCAGATACGCAGTATTTT.

This sequence joins TRBV20-1 and TRBJ2-7; D is uncertain. V shed 2 bases and J shed 4 bases, with 12 bases lying between them. CDR1 DFQATT and CDR2 SNEGSKA come from the germline V gene (reference sequence). This CDR3 spans 13 amino acids. CDR3 loop: CSARWSVTYEQYF. DNA for the CDR3: TGCAGTGCTAGATGGTCAGTCACGTACGAGCAGTACTTC.

V is TRBV7-7 and J is TRBJ2-2; possibly TRBD2 for D (6 bases). CDR3 length: 20 residues. The germline V gene has CDR1 SSHAT and CDR2 FNYEAQ (reference sequence). Trimming removed 3 bases at V and 2 bases at J, with 25 bases between. The CDR3 sequence: CASSFRTIGTFAVNTGELFF. For the CDR3, the DNA is TGTGCCAGCAGCTTCAGGACTATCGGGACGTTTGCCGTAAACACCGGGGAGCTGTTTTTT.

The CDR3 DNA follows: TGTGCCAGCAGTGAACCGGGAGGGAGGTCCTACGAGCAGTACTTC. It translates to CASSEPGGRSYEQYF. The chain carries TRBV6-1 and TRBJ2-7, with 8 bases identical to TRBD2. Germline trimming cut 2 bases from V and 1 base from J; bases unmatched to any gene: 4. The CDR3 extends over 15 amino acids. The germline gives CDR1 MNHNS, CDR2 SASEGT.

The V gene is TRBV18, the J gene TRBJ2-7; 11 nucleotides align to TRBD2. The V and J ends lost 2 bases and 5 bases, in that order; junction bases with no gene match: 8. The CDR3 has 16 amino acids. Germline lookup yields CDR1 KGHSH and CDR2 LQKENI. The CDR3 is CASSPSLAGGINEQYF. CDR3 bases: TGTGCCAGCTCACCAAGCCTAGCGGGAGGAATCAACGAGCAGTACTTC.

In this sample, this clonotype turned up a few times. The chain employs TRBV12-3 or TRBV12-4 and TRBJ2-1, with 8 bases that match TRBD1. There are 16 residues in the CDR3. With 6 bases clipped from V and 8 bases from J, the junction kept 15 bases outside the gene matches. Here the CDR3 reads CASSPGTGAVVYEQFF. The CDR3 DNA reads TGTGCCAGCAGCCCCGGGACAGGTGCGGTTGTCTATGAGCAGTTCTTC.

This clonotype was seen a handful of times. This chain uses TRBV12-3 or TRBV12-4 with TRBJ2-5; TRBD1 is a possible D gene (5 bases). V lost 1 base to trimming and J lost 7 bases, with 13 bases between them. The CDR3 length is 14 residues. The CDR3 here is CASSLVSRAATQYF. The CDR3 DNA follows: TGTGCCAGCAGTTTAGTTAGCAGGGCAGCGACCCAGTACTTC.

As regards this clonotype: Germline and junction disagree at one end, which may indicate a read error. The chain is built from TRBV4-1 and TRBJ2-7; 10 nucleotides agree with TRBD1. The CDR3 contains 16 residues. In germline, CDR1 is MGHRA, CDR2 YSYEKL. The CDR3: CTSSQDPSGQGYEQYF. In DNA form, the CDR3 reads TGCACCAGCAGCCAAGATCCTTCGGGACAGGGGTACGAGCAGTACTTC.

CDR3 coding DNA: TGTGCCAGCAGTTTTGGGGGGTGGGACTCCTACAATGAGCAGTTCTTC. Translating gives CASSFGGWDSYNEQFF. V is TRBV12-3 or TRBV12-4 and J is TRBJ2-1, with D maybe TRBD2 (6 bases). This CDR3 has 16 residues. The V gene lost 3 bases and the J gene lost 0 bases, with 12 bases spanning the gap.